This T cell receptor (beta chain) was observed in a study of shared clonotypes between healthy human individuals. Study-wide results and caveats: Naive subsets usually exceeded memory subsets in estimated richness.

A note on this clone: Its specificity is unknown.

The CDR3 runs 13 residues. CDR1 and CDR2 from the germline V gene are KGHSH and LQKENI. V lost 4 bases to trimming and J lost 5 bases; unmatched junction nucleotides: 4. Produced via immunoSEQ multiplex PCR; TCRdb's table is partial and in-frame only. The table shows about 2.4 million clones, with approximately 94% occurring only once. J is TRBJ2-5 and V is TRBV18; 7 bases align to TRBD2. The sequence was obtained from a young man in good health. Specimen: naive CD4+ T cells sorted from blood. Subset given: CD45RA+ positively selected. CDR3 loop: CASSRTRVETQYF. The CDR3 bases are TGTGCCAGCTCACGGACTAGGGTTGAGACCCAGTACTTC.